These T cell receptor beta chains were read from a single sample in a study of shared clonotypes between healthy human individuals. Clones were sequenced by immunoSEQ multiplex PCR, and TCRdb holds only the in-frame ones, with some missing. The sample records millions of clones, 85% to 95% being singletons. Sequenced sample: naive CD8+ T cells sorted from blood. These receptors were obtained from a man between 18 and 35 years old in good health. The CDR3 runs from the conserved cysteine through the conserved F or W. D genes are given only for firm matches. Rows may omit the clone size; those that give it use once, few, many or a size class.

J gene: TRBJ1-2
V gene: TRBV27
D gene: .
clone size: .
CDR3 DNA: TGTGCCAGCAGTTTATCGAGCAGGGAGGGTGGCTACACCTTC
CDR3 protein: CASSLSSREGGYTF

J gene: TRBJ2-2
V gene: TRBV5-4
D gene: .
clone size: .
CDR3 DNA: TGTGCCAGCAGTTATAACACCGGGGAGCTGTTTTTT
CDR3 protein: CASSYNTGELFF

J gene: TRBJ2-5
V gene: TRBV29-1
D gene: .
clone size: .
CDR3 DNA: TGCAGCGTTGAAGACTGGCAGCAAGAGACCCAGTACTTC
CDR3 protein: CSVEDWQQETQYF

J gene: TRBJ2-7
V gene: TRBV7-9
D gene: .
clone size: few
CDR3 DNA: TGTGCCAGCAGCTCCGAGCAGGGCCCGGATTCCTACGAGCAGTACTTC
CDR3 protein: CASSSEQGPDSYEQYF

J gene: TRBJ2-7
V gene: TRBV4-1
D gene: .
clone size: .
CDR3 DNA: TGCGCCAGCAGCCAAGCGGCCACAGATACCTACGAGCAGTACTTC
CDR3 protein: CASSQAATDTYEQYF

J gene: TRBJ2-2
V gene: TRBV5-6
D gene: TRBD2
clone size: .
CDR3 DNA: TGTGCCAGCAGCTTGGTGCTAGCGGGTAACACCGGGGAGCTGTTTTTT
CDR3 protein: CASSLVLAGNTGELFF

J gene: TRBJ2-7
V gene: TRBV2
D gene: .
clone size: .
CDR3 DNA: TGTGCCAGCAGTGGGCCCCCAATGACAGTTTCCTACGAGCAGTACTTC
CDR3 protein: CASSGPPMTVSYEQYF

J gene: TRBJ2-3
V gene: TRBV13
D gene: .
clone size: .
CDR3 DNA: TGTGCCAGCAGCGCCGGGACTGGCACAGATACGCAGTATTTT
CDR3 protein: CASSAGTGTDTQYF

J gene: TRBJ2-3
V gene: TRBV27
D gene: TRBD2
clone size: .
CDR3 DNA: TGTGCCAGCAGTTCCCTAGCGGGGGGGCAACCCGGCCCAGATACGCAGTATTTT
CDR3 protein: CASSSLAGGQPGPDTQYF

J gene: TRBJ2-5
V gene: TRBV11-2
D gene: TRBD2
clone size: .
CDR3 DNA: TGTGCCAGCAGCTCAGGGAACGGGGGGTGGACCCAGTACTTC
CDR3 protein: CASSSGNGGWTQYF

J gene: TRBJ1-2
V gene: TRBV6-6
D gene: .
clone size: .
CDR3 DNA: TGTGCCAGCACCAGCCGGGACCCTAACTATGGCTACACCTTC
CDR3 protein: CASTSRDPNYGYTF

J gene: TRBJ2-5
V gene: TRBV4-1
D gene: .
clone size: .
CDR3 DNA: TGCGCCAGCAGCCAGAGAGAGGGAGACCAAGAGACCCAGTACTTC
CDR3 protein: CASSQREGDQETQYF

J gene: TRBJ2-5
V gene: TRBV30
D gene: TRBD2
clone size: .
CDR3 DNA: TGTGCCTGGAGTCGAACGACTAGCGTGGAGACCCAGTACTTC
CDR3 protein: CAWSRTTSVETQYF

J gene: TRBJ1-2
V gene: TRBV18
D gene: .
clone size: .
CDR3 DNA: TGTGCCAGCTCACCCCAAGGGTGGACAGCCGACTATGGCTACACCTTC
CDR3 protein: CASSPQGWTADYGYTF

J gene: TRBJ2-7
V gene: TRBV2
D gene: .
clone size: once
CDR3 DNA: TGTGCCAGCAGTGAACATTTCACACCGAACTTCTACGAGCAGTACTTC
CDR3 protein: CASSEHFTPNFYEQYF

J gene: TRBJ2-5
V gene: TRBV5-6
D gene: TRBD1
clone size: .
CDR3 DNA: TGTGCCAGCAGCGCCGGGGGACAGGGGGCAGAGACCCAGTACTTC
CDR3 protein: CASSAGGQGAETQYF

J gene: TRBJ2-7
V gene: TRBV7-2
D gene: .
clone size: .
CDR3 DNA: TGTGCCAGCAGCACTATGCCGGGACCCGATTACGAGCAGTACTTC
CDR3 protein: CASSTMPGPDYEQYF

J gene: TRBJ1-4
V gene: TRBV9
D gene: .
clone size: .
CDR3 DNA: TGTGCCAGCAGCGTAGAGGGCAGAAAGGATGAAAAACTGTTTTTT
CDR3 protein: CASSVEGRKDEKLFF

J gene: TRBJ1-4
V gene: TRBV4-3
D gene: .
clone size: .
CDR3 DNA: TGCGCCAGCAGCCAAGATCGGGGCCCAACTAATGAAAAACTGTTTTTT
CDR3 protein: CASSQDRGPTNEKLFF

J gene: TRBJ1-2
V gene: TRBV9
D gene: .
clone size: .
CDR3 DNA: TGTGCCAGCAGCCCCGTTGATGGCTACACCTTC
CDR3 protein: CASSPVDGYTF

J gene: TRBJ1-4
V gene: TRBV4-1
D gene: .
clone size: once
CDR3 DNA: TGCGCCAGCAGCCAAGGGGGAGGGAATACTGAGGAAAAACTGTTTTTT
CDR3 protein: CASSQGGGNTEEKLFF

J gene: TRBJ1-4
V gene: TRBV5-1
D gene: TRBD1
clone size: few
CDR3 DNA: TGCGCCAGCAGCTCCTCGGGACAGGGATATGAAAAACTGTTTTTT
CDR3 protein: CASSSSGQGYEKLFF

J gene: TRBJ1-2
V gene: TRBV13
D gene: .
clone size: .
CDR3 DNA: TGTGCCAGCAGCGCCGGGCCGGGAGTCACTAACTATGGCTACACCTTC
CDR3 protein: CASSAGPGVTNYGYTF

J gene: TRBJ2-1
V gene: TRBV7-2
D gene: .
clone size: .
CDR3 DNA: TGTGCCAGCCTCTTGAGTACCCCCAATGAGCAGTTCTTC
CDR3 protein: CASLLSTPNEQFF

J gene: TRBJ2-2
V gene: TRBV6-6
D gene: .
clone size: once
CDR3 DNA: TGTGCCAGCAGTTACAAAGGCTCCGGGGAGCTGTTTTTT
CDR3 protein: CASSYKGSGELFF

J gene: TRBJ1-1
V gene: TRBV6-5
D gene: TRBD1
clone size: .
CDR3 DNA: TGTGCCAGCAGTTACTCAGGACAGGGTACTGAAGCTTTCTTT
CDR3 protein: CASSYSGQGTEAFF

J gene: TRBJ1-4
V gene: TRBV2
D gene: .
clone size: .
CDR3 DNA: TGTGCCAGCAGTGAAGGGGACATAGGGGGTGAAAAACTGTTTTTT
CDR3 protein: CASSEGDIGGEKLFF

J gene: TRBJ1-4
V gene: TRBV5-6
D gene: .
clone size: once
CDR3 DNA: TGTGCCAGCAGCAGGGGTTGGTCTAATGAAAAACTGTTTTTT
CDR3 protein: CASSRGWSNEKLFF

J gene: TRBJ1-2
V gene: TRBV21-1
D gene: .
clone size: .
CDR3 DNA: TGTGCCAGCAGCAAAGGGAAGGGACAGGGAAGGCCTAACTATGGCTACACCTTC
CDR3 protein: CASSKGKGQGRPNYGYTF

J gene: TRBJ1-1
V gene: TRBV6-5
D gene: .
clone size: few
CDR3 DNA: TGTGCCAGCAGTTACGGTCAGGGCACTGAAGCTTTCTTT
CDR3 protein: CASSYGQGTEAFF

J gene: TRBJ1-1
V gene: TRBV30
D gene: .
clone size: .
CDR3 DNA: TGTGCCTGGGACACTGACTGGGGGACTGAAGCTTTCTTT
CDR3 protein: CAWDTDWGTEAFF

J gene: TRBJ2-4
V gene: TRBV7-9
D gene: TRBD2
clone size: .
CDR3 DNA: TGTGCCAGCGGATCCACTAGCGGGGGAGCCAAAAACATTCAGTACTTC
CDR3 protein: CASGSTSGGAKNIQYF

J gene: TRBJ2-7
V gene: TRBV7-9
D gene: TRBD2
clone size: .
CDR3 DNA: TGTGCCAGCAACGAGGGACTAGCGGAGAGCTACGAGCAGTACTTC
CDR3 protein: CASNEGLAESYEQYF

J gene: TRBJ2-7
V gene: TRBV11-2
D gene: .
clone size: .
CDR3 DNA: TGTGCCAGCAGCCCCGGGTCTAGCTACGAGCAGTACTTC
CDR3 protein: CASSPGSSYEQYF

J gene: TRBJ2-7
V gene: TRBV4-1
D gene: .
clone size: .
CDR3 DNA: TGCGCCAGCAGCCAAGATCACAGGGTCTCTGTCTACGAGCAGTACTTC
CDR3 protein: CASSQDHRVSVYEQYF

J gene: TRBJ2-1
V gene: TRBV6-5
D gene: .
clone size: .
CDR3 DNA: TGTGCCAGCAGTTACTCGTGGGGCTTCTACAATGAGCAGTTCTTC
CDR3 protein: CASSYSWGFYNEQFF

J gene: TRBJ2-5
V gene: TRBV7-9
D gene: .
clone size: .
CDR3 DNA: TGTGCCAGCAGCTTAGGAGCGCTAGTAGGGGAAGAGACCCAGTACTTC
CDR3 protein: CASSLGALVGEETQYF

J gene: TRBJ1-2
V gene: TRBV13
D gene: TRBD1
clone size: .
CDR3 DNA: TGTGCCAGCAGCTTAGATAGGACAGGCCTAGACTATGGCTACACCTTC
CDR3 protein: CASSLDRTGLDYGYTF

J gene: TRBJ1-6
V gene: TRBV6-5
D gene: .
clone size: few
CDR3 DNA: TGTGCCAGCAGTTCTTCTAATTCACCCCTCCACTTT
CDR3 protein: CASSSSNSPLHF

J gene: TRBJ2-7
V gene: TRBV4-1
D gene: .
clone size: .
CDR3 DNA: TGCGCCAGCAGCCAAGCAAATTCGGACTTAAACTACGAGCAGTACTTC
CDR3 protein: CASSQANSDLNYEQYF

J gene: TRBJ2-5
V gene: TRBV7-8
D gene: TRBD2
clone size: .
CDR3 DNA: TGTGCCAGCAGCCTTGGCCTAGCGGGCGGCCAAGAGACCCAGTACTTC
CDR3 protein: CASSLGLAGGQETQYF

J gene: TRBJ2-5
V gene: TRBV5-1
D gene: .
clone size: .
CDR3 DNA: TGCGCCAGCAGCCGACATGACTACAATCAAGAGACCCAGTACTTC
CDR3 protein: CASSRHDYNQETQYF

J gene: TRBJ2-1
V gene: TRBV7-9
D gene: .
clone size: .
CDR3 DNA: TGTGCCAGCAGCTTAGTACCAAACAGGGATTTGGACAATGAGCAGTTCTTC
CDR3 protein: CASSLVPNRDLDNEQFF

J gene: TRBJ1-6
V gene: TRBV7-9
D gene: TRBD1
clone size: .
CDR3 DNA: TGTGCCAGCAGCTTAATGTTTCCGGGACAGATTAATTCACCCCTCCACTTT
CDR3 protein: CASSLMFPGQINSPLHF

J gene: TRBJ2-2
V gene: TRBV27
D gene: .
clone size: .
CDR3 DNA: TGTGCCAGCAGTTTGGTAGGGGGACAAAACACCGGGGAGCTGTTTTTT
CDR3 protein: CASSLVGGQNTGELFF

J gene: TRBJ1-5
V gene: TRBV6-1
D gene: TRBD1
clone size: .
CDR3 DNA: TGTGCCAGCAGGGACACAGGGGTAGGAGAGCCCCAGCATTTT
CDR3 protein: CASRDTGVGEPQHF

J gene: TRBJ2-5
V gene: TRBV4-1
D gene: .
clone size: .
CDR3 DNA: TGCGCCAGCAGCCAAGAGAGGGATACCCAGTACTTC
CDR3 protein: CASSQERDTQYF

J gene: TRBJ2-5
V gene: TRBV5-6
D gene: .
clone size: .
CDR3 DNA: TGTGCCAGCAGCTTGTCTGAGACCCAGTACTTC
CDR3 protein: CASSLSETQYF